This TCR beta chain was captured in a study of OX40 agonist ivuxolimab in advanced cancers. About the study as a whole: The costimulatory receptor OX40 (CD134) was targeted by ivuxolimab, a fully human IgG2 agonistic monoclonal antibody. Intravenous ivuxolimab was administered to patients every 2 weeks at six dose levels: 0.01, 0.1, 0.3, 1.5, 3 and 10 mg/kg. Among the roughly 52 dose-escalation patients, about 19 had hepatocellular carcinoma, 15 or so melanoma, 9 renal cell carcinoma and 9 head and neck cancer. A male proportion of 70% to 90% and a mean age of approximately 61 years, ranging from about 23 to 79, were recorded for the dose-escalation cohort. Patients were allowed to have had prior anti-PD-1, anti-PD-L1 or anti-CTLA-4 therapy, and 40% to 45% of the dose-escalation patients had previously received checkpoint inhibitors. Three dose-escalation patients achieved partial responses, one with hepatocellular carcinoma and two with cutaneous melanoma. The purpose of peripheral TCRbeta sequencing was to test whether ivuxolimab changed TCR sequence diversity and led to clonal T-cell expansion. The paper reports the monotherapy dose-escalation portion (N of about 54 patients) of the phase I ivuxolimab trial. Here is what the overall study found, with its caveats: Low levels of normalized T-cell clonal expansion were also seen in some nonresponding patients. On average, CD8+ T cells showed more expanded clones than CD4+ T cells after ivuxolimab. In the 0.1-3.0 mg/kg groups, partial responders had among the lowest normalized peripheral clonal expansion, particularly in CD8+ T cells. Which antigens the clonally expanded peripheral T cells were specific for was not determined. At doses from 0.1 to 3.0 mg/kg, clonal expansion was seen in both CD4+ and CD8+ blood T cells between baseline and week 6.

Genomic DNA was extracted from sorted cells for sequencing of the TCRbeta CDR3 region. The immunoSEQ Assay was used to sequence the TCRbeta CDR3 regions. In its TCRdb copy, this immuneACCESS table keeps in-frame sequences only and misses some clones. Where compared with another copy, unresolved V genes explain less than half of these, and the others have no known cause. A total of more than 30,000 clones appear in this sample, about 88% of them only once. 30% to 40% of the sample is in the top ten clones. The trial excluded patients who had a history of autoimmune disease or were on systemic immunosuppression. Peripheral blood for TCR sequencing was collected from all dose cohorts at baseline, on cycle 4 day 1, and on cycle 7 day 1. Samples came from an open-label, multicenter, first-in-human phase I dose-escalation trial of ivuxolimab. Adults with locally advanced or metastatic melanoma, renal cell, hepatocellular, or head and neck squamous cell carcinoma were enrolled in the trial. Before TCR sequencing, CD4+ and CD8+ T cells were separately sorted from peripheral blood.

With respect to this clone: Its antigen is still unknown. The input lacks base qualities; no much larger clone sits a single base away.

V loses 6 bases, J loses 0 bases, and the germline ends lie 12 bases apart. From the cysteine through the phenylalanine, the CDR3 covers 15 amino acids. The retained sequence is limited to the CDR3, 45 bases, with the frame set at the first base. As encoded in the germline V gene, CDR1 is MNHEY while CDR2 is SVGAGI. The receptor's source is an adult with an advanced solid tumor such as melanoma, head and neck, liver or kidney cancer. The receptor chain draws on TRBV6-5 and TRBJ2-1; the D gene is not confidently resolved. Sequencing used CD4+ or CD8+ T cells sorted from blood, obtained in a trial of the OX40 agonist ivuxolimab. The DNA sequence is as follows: TGTGCCAGCAGCCTGCCGGGTAGCTCCTACAATGAGCAGTTCTTC. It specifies CASSLPGSSYNEQFF.